A single sample is the source of the 13 T cell receptor beta chains below, sequenced in a study of T-cell memory formation after mild COVID-19. TCRdb called the 5' RACE reads again in MiXCR, with one record for every CDR3 protein. This sample has hundreds of thousands of distinct CDR3 sequences; about a fifth occur once, and the top ten carry approximately 12%. Sequenced material: PBMCs or a T cell subset sorted from them (not recorded which). These receptors were collected from an adult woman who had mild COVID-19 (a few samples of this study predate the infection). Cell type and time point are not known.

CDR3 in amino acids: CASSPPGIGRRTGELFF. The CDR3 DNA follows: TGTGCCAGCTCACCACCTGGGATAGGCCGGCGGACCGGGGAGCTGTTTTTT. The chain employs TRBV18 and TRBJ2-2, with no clear D. The CDR3 covers 17 residues. Germline lookup yields CDR1 KGHSH and CDR2 LQKENI. V was cut by 0 bases and J by 5 bases, with 16 bases left in between.

This clonotype appeared a few times. The chain links TRBV7-6 to TRBJ1-2, with 7 positions matching TRBD1. The trim removed 2 bases at V and 7 bases at J, leaving 10 bases unmatched. From germline, CDR1 is SGHVS and CDR2 FNYEAQ. The CDR3 totals 15 residues. In DNA form, the CDR3 reads TGTGCCAGCAGCTTAACCCGGGACAGCGCGAGTGGCTACACCTTC. This sequence encodes CASSLTRDSASGYTF. The whole variable domain, remainder taken from reference TRBV7-6 and TRBJ1-2, is GAGVSQSPRYKVTKRGQDVALRCDPISGHVSLYWYRQALGQGPEFLTYFNYEAQQDKSGLPNDRFSAERPEGSISTLTIQRTEQRDSAMYRCASSLTRDSASGYTFGSGTRLTVV.

This clonotype was recorded a few times. This chain joins TRBV13 and TRBJ2-7; D is unresolved. V dropped 0 bases and J dropped 5 bases, with 8 bases sitting between them. The germline gives CDR1 PRHDT, CDR2 FYEKMQ (reference sequence). CDR3 size: 13 residues. CDR3 DNA sequence: TGTGCCAGCAGCTTAGGGGCCCCCCACGAGCAGTACTTC. It codes for CASSLGAPHEQYF.

The J gene is TRBJ1-2, the V gene TRBV29-1; D unclear. CDR3 length equals 17 residues. In germline, CDR1 is SQVTM, CDR2 ANQGSEA. V was trimmed by 3 bases and J by 4 bases, leaving 24 bases between them. DNA for the CDR3: TGCAGCGTTGATTGGGCTCCCTCGGGCAGGTCCTTCTATGGCTACACCTTC. It is translated as CSVDWAPSGRSFYGYTF.

The gene calls are TRBV24-1 and TRBJ1-5, with D hard to call. The germline V gene encodes CDR1 KGHDR and CDR2 SFDVKD. The CDR3 covers 13 residues. Trimming removed 9 bases at V and 4 bases at J, with 12 bases between. DNA for the CDR3: TGTGCCACCCAATGGACGTCAAATCAGCCCCAGCATTTT. Translating gives CATQWTSNQPQHF.

The chain combines TRBV21-1 with TRBJ2-7; TRBD1 reflects the table's D call only, with no check against the DNA. TRBV21-1 is a pseudogene. The CDR3 length is 15 residues. CDR3 protein: CASCSGTGDRYEQYF. The CDR3 DNA follows: TGTGCCAGCTGTTCCGGGACAGGGGACCGCTACGAGCAGTACTTC.

The chain has TRBV12-3 or TRBV12-4 and TRBJ1-4; no reliable D call. V lost 3 bases, J lost 8 bases, and 10 bases lay in between. The CDR3 covers 13 residues. CDR3 nucleotide sequence: TGTGCCAGCAGTTTTAAGTTCGGCGAAAAACTGTTTTTT. Translated: CASSFKFGEKLFF.

The V gene is TRBV12-3 or TRBV12-4, the J gene TRBJ1-2; the match to TRBD1 covers 8 bases. The CDR3 totals 12 residues. J gave up 8 bases and V 4 bases, and 3 bases lay outside the gene matches. The CDR3 is CASSWTGRGYTF. CDR3 coding DNA: TGTGCCAGCAGTTGGACAGGGCGGGGCTACACCTTC.

This clonotype has only a few counts. This sequence joins TRBV11-1 and TRBJ1-6, with 9 nucleotides matching TRBD1. The germline V gene encodes CDR1 SGHAT and CDR2 FQDESV (reference sequence). This CDR3 has 16 residues. Germline trimming cut 5 bases from V and 7 bases from J; bases unmatched to any gene: 9. CDR3 region: CASSQRSTGGNSPLHF. DNA for the CDR3: TGTGCCAGCAGCCAACGATCTACAGGGGGCAATTCACCCCTCCACTTT.

As DNA, the CDR3 is TGTGCCAGCAGTTTGGGAAAACTAGCGGGAGTCGAGACCCAGTACGAGCAGTACTTC. It translates to CASSLGKLAGVETQYEQYF. This chain links TRBV28 with TRBJ2-7; 11 bases align to TRBD2. The CDR3 spans 19 residues. The germline CDR1 and CDR2 sequences are MDHEN and SYDVKM. The V and J ends lost 3 bases and 4 bases, in that order; junction bases with no gene match: 17.

The chain carries TRBV6-2 or TRBV6-3 and TRBJ2-1; 13 nucleotides agree with TRBD2. Germline V gene sequence: CDR1 MNHEY, CDR2 SVGEGT. J lost 5 bases, V lost 4 bases, and 8 bases had no gene match. This CDR3 contains 17 residues. The CDR3 protein is CASSFTGLAGIDNEQFF. The CDR3 DNA follows: TGTGCCAGCAGTTTTACGGGACTAGCGGGGATCGACAATGAGCAGTTCTTC.

This chain uses TRBV7-3 with TRBJ2-3; no firm D call. The CDR3 loop spans 16 amino acids. The V end was cut by 5 bases, the J end by 1 base, with 16 bases between. Germline V gene lookup returns CDR1 SGHTA and CDR2 FQGTGA. CDR3 nucleotides: TGTGCCAGCAGCCGAGGACCGGTACCTGGCACAGATACGCAGTATTTT. The encoded protein is CASSRGPVPGTDTQYF.

The chain joins TRBV6-4 to TRBJ1-1, with a weak D call TRBD1 (5 bases). V dropped 5 bases and J dropped 4 bases, with 14 bases sitting between them. The CDR3 runs to 14 residues. Germline CDR1 is MRHNA and CDR2 is SNTAGT. The CDR3 sequence is CASSRQSWGTEAFF. CDR3 nucleotides: TGTGCCAGCAGTCGACAGAGCTGGGGCACTGAAGCTTTCTTT.